These 9 T cell receptor beta chains were all obtained from the same sample, sequenced in a study of cytotoxic CD8 clonotypes in ibrutinib-treated CLL. Assay: immunoSEQ multiplex PCR; the TCRdb copy retains only in-frame clones and omits some. The profile covers about 29,000 clones, with approximately 71% appearing a single time and roughly 51% taken by the ten largest. The material was PBMCs, obtained after 24 months of ibrutinib treatment. These TCRs come from a human donor with chronic lymphocytic leukemia.

This chain links TRBV10-2 with TRBJ2-1, with 7 bases that match TRBD2. V shed 5 bases, J shed 8 bases, and the junction held 15 bases outside the gene matches. CDR3 size: 16 residues. Germline V gene lookup returns CDR1 WSHSY and CDR2 SAAADI. The CDR3 DNA sequence: TGCGCCAGCAGTCTCGACGGACTAGTCCCTTCGGATGAGCAGTTCTTC. As protein: CASSLDGLVPSDEQFF.

This clone was observed a handful of times. V and J are TRBV10-2 and TRBJ2-1; 7 nucleotides match TRBD2. V shed 4 bases and J 4 bases; nucleotides not matched to a gene: 7. The germline CDR1 and CDR2 sequences are WSHSY and SAAADI. CDR3 length: 15 amino acids. The CDR3 here is CASSVLRDYYNEQFF. CDR3 bases: TGCGCCAGCAGTGTACTCCGGGACTATTACAATGAGCAGTTCTTC.

This clone is a singleton in its sample. The V and J genes are TRBV7-2 and TRBJ2-3; possible D gene TRBD2, 6 bases. Trimming took 1 base from V and 4 from J, leaving 12 bases between them. This CDR3 contains 15 residues. The germline gives CDR1 SGHTA, CDR2 FQGNSA. The CDR3 is CASSLVGGPPDTQYF. DNA for the CDR3: TGTGCCAGCAGCTTAGTGGGAGGTCCCCCAGATACGCAGTATTTT.

In this sample, this clone turned up a few times. V and J are TRBV9 and TRBJ2-3; D is tentatively TRBD1 or TRBD2 (6 bases each). The CDR3 spans 14 residues. Per the germline V gene, CDR1 is SGDLS and CDR2 is YYNGEE. Trimming stripped 4 bases from V and 2 bases from J, with 11 bases between. The CDR3 sequence: CASSHGGHTDTQYF. The CDR3 bases are TGTGCCAGCAGCCACGGGGGACACACAGATACGCAGTATTTT.

The chain uses TRBV30 and TRBJ2-7; D is unresolved. CDR3 size: 12 residues. V dropped 2 bases and J dropped 2 bases, with 7 bases sitting between them. CDR1 is GTSNPN and CDR2 is SVGIG in the germline V gene (reference sequence). As DNA, the CDR3 is TGTGCCTGGAGTATGGAGACCTACGAGCAGTACTTC. This translates into CAWSMETYEQYF.

This clone was observed a few times. The J gene is TRBJ2-7, the V gene TRBV27; 11 bases are a match to TRBD2. CDR3 size: 15 residues. Germline loops: CDR1 MNHEY, CDR2 SMNVEV (reference sequence). Trimming took 5 bases from V and 2 from J; bases not matched to a gene: 5. The CDR3 nucleotides read TGTGCCAGCAGTATCTTAGCGGGGGGGGCCTACGAGCAGTACTTC. As protein: CASSILAGGAYEQYF.

This rearrangement joins TRBV18 to TRBJ2-1, with D possibly being TRBD1 (6 bases). The CDR3 contains 14 residues. The V gene lost 1 base and the J gene lost 5 bases, with 9 bases spanning the gap. Germline assignment: CDR1 KGHSH and CDR2 LQKENI. The CDR3: CASSPQSGDNEQFF. The CDR3 DNA is TGTGCCAGCTCACCACAGTCAGGGGACAATGAGCAGTTCTTC. The full variable domain, its missing parts supplied by reference TRBV18 and TRBJ2-1, is NAGVMQNPRHLVRRRGQEARLRCSPMKGHSHVYWYRQLPEEGLKFMVYLQKENIIDESGMPKERFSAEFPKEGPSILRIQQVVRGDSAAYFCASSPQSGDNEQFFGPGTRLTVL.

The V call is TRBV6-1, the J call TRBJ1-1, with D maybe TRBD1 (6 bases). The germline V and J ends were trimmed by 6 bases and 4 bases, with 15 bases remaining between them. CDR1 MNHNS and CDR2 SASEGT come from the germline V gene. There are 14 residues in the CDR3. CDR3 in amino acids: CASREGGRGTEAFF. The CDR3 DNA sequence: TGTGCCAGCAGGGAGGGGGGTCGCGGCACTGAAGCTTTCTTT.

The V gene is TRBV15, the J gene TRBJ1-2; D gene unclear. Germline V gene sequence: CDR1 LNHNV, CDR2 YYDKDF (reference sequence). Trimming shortened V by 0 bases and J by 4 bases, and 15 bases separated the two germline ends. CDR3 length: 16 amino acids. Written as DNA, the CDR3 is TGTGCCACCAGCAGAGATCACCTGGACGGCCCCTATGGCTACACCTTC. This encodes CATSRDHLDGPYGYTF.